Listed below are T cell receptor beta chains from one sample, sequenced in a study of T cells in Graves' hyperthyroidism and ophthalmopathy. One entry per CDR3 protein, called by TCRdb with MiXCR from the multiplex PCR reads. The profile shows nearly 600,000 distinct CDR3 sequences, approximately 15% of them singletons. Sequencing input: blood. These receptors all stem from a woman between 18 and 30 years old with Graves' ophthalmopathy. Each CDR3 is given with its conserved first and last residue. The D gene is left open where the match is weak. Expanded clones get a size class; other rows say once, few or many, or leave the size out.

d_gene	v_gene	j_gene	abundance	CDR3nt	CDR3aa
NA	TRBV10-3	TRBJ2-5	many	TGTGCCATCAGTGGACAGGCCTCCCAAGAGACCCAGTACTTC	CAISGQASQETQYF
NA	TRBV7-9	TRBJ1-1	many	TGTGCCAGCAGCATAGGGGTGATCACTGAAGCTTTCTTT	CASSIGVITEAFF
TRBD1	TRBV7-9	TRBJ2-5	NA	TGTGCCAGCAGCTTCGTGACAGGGCAAAAGACCCAGTACTTC	CASSFVTGQKTQYF
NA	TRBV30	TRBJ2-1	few	TGTGCCTGGAGTGCGACCGCCTCGAGGGGTGAGCAGTTCTTC	CAWSATASRGEQFF
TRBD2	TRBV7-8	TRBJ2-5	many	TGTGCCAGCAGCTTAGAGCCGGGACTAGCGGGAGAGCGAGAGACCCAGTACTTC	CASSLEPGLAGERETQYF
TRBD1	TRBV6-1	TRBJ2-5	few	TGTGCCAGCAGTGAAAGGGACAGGGCCTCTCAAGAGACCCAGTACTTC	CASSERDRASQETQYF
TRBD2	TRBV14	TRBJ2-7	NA	TGTGCCAGCAGCCGAACACTAGCGGCGCTCTACGAGCAGTACTTC	CASSRTLAALYEQYF
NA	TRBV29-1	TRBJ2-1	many	TGCAGCGTTGAAGATCAGGACAGCCTTCCTCCCTACAATGAGCAGTTCTTC	CSVEDQDSLPPYNEQFF
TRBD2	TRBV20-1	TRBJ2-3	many	TGCAGTGATTCGGGAGGTCTGACAGATACGCAGTATTTT	CSDSGGLTDTQYF
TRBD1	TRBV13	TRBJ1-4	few	TGTGCCAGCAGCTTGGGGACAGGGAGGGAAAAACTGTTTTTT	CASSLGTGREKLFF
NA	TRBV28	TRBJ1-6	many	TGTGCCAGCAGTTCCGGACACGACTTCCCTAATTCACCCCTCCACTTT	CASSSGHDFPNSPLHF
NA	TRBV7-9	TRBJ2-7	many	TGTGCCAGCAGCTTAGCTCAGGGACGCCTCTACGAGCAGTACTTC	CASSLAQGRLYEQYF
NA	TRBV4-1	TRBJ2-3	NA	TGCGCCAGCAGCCAAGTGGGCACGGGAGATACGCAGTATTTT	CASSQVGTGDTQYF
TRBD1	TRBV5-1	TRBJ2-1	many	TGCGCCAGCAGCTTGGGGACAGGGCACTACAATGAGCAGTTCTTC	CASSLGTGHYNEQFF
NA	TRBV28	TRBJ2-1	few	TGTGCCAGCAGTTTAAGGGGCGAACGGCGGGTCTTC	CASSLRGERRVF
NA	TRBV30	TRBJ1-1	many	TGTGCCTGGAGTATGAGTTACACTGAAGCTTTCTTT	CAWSMSYTEAFF
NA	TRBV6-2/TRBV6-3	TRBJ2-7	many	TGTGCCAGCAGTTACTCGAAACAGGACCGCTCCTACGAGCAGTACTTC	CASSYSKQDRSYEQYF
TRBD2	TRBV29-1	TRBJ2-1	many	TGCAGCGTTGAGACTAGCGGGTGGGGGGTCAATGAGCAGTTCTTC	CSVETSGWGVNEQFF
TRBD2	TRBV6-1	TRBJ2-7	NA	TGTGCCAGCAGTCCCTTTACGGGACTAGCAGTCCCCGAGCAGTACTTC	CASSPFTGLAVPEQYF
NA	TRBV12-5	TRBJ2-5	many	TGTGCTAGGAGGGGTCAAGAGACCCAGTACTTC	CARRGQETQYF
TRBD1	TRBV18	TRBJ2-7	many	TGTGCCAGCTCATCAGGACAGGGGGGACCCTACGAGCAGTACTTC	CASSSGQGGPYEQYF
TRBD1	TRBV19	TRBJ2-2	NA	TGTGCCAGTAACGGACAGGGATGGTACACCGGGGAGCTGTTTTTT	CASNGQGWYTGELFF
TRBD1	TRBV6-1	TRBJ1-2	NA	TGTGCCAGCAGTGGAGGGACAGGGGGAAACTATGGCTACACCTTC	CASSGGTGGNYGYTF